This entry is about one T cell receptor (beta chain). Terminally differentiated effector memory CD45RA+ cells were excluded by CCR7 positive selection of CD45RO-negative cells. Germline CDR1 reads SGDLS; CDR2 reads YYNGEE. This CDR3 is 14 amino acids long. Unmatched junction bases numbered 6, after V lost 2 bases and J lost 6 bases. This sample was taken from a study of shared clonotypes between healthy human individuals. Study information: Each donor's CD8 memory used one plate, CD8 naive two, each CD4 subset three.

Assay execution proceeded at the deep level. Sequenced by immunoSEQ multiplex PCR; TCRdb stores in-frame clones only, minus some. The repertoire holds approximately 2,200,000 clones, about 92% seen once, with about 1.5% in the top ten. This clonotype was obtained from a man aged 18 to 29 in good health. Some clones in this sample may be carry-over from other donors' samples. The chain couples TRBV9 to TRBJ2-7; 9 positions match TRBD2. Input material: naive CD8+ T cells from PBMCs. CDR3 sequence reads: CASSVSGSPFEQYF. The CDR3 bases are TGTGCCAGCAGCGTTAGCGGGAGCCCCTTCGAGCAGTACTTC.